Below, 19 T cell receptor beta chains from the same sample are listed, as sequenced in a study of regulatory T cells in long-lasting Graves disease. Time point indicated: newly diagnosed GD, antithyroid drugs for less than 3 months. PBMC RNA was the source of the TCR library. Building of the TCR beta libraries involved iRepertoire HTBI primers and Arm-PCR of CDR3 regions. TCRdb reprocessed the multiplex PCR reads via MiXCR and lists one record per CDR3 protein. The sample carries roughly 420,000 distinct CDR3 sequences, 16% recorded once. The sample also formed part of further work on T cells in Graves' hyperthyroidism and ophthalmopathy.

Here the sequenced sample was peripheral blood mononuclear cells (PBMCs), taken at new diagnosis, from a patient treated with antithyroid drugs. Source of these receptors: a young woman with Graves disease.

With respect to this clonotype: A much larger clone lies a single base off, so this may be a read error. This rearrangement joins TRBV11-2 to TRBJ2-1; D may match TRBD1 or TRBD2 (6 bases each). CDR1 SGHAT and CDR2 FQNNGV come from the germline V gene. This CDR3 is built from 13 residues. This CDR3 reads CASRTPGANDQFF. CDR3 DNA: TGTGCCAGCAGAACCCCGGGGGCTAATGACCAGTTCTTC.

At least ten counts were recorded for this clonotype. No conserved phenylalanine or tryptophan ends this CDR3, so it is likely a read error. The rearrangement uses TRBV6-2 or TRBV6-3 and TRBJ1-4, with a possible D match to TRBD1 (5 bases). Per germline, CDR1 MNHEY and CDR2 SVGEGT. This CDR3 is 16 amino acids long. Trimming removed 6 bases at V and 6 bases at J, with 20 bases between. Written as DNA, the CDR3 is TGTGCCAGCAGAACCCTGAGGGGCCTAACCGATGAAAAACTGTTTTCT. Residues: CASRTLRGLTDEKLFS.

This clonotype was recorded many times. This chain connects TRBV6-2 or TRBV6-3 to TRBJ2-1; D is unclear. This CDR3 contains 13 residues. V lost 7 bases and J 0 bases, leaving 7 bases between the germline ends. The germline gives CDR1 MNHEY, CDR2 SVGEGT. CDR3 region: CASNRPSYNEQFF. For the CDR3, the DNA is TGTGCCAGCAACCGCCCCTCCTACAATGAGCAGTTCTTC.

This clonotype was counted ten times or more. The CDR3 region has the DNA TGTGCCAGCAGTAAACTACAGGGGTCCCCTGAAGCTTTCTTT. This translates into CASSKLQGSPEAFF. The chain uses TRBV6-1 and TRBJ1-1, with TRBD1 matching over 7 bases. J lost 6 bases, V lost 5 bases, and 9 bases had no gene match. Germline CDR1 reads MNHNS; CDR2 reads SASEGT. The CDR3 sequence is 14 residues long.

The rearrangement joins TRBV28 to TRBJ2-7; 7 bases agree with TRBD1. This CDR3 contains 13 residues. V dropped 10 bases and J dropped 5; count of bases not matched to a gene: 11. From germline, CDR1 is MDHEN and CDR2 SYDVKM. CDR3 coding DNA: TGTGCCACCACTACAGGGGAGTTTGACGAGCAGTACTTC. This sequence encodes CATTTGEFDEQYF.

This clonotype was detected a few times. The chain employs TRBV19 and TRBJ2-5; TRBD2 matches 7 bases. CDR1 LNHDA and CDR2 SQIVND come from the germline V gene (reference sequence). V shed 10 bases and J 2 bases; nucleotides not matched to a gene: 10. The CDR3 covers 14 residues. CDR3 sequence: CATARREEQETQYF. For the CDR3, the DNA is TGTGCCACAGCCCGCCGGGAGGAACAAGAGACCCAGTACTTC.

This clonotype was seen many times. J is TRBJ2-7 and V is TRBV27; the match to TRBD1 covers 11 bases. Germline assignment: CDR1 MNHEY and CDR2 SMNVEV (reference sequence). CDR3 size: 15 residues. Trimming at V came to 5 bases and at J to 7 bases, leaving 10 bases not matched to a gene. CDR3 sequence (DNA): TGTGCCAGCAGTCTTCCGGGACAGGGGGTGGGGGAGCAGTACTTC. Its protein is CASSLPGQGVGEQYF.

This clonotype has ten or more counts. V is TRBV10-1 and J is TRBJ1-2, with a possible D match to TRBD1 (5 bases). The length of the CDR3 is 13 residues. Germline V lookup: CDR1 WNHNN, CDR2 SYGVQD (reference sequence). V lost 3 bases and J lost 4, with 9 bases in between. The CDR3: CASSEDGTYGYTF. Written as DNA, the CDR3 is TGCGCCAGCAGTGAAGACGGGACCTATGGCTACACCTTC.

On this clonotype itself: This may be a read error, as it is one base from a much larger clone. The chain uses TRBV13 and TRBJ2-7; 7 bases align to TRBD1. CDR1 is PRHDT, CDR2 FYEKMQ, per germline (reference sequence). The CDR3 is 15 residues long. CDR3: CASSHGTEGSYERYF. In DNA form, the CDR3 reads TGTGCCAGCAGCCACGGGACAGAGGGTTCCTACGAGCGGTACTTC.

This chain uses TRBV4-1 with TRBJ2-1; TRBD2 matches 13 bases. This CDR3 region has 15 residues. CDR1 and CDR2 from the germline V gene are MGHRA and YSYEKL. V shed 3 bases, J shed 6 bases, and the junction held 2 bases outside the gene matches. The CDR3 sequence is CASSQGLAGTNEQFF. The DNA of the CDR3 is TGCGCCAGCAGCCAGGGACTAGCGGGGACCAATGAGCAGTTCTTC.

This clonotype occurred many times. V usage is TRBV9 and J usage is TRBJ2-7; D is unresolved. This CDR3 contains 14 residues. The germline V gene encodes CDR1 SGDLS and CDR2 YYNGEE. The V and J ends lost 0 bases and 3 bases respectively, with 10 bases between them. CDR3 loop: CASSVDSHFYEQYF. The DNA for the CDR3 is TGTGCCAGCAGCGTAGACTCTCATTTCTACGAGCAGTACTTC. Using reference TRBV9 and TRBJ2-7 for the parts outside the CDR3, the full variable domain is DSGVTQTPKHLITATGQRVTLRCSPRSGDLSVYWYQQSLDQGLQFLIQYYNGEERAKGNILERFSAQQFPDLHSELNLSSLELGDSALYFCASSVDSHFYEQYFGPGTRLTVT.

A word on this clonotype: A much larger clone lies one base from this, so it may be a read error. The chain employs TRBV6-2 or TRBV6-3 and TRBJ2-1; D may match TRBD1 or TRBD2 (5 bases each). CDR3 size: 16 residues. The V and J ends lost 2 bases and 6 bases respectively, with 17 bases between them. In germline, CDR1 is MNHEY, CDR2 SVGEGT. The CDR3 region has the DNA TGTGCCAGCAGTTACATGGGATCCGGGACCATCAATGAGCAGTTCTTC. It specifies CASSYMGSGTINEQFF.

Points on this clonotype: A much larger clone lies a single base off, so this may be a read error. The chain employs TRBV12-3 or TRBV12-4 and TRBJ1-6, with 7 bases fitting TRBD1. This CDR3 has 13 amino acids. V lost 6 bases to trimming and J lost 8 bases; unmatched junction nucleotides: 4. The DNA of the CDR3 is TGTGCCAGCAGGACAGGGTTGGATTCACCCCTCCACTTT. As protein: CASRTGLDSPLHF.

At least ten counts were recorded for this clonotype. CDR3 residues: CASSLVLAGAIADTQYF. The CDR3 DNA reads as TGCGCCAGCAGCTTGGTACTAGCGGGAGCGATCGCAGATACGCAGTATTTT. The chain joins TRBV5-1 to TRBJ2-3; 11 positions agree with TRBD2. The CDR3 runs to 17 residues. The ends lost 0 bases at V and 4 bases at J; junction bases unmatched: 7. The germline CDR1 and CDR2 sequences are SGHRS and YFSETQ.

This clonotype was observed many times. This CDR3 reads CASSILAAHEQFF. The CDR3, as DNA: TGTGCCAGCAGCATCCTAGCGGCCCATGAGCAGTTCTTC. The V gene is TRBV7-3, the J gene TRBJ2-1; TRBD2 matches 7 bases. Germline lookup yields CDR1 SGHTA and CDR2 FQGTGA. J gave up 8 bases and V 5 bases, and 6 bases lay outside the gene matches. The CDR3 contains 13 residues.

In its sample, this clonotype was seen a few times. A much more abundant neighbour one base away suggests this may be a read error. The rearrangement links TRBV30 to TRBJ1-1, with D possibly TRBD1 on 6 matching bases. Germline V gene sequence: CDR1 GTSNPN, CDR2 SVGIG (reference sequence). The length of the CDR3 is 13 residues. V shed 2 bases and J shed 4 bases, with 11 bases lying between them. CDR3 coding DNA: TGTGCCTGGAGTCGGAGAGGGGGCACTGAAGCTTTCTTT. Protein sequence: CAWSRRGGTEAFF.

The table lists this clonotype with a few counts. The CDR3 DNA reads as TGCAGCGTGTCTTTTGTGCCAAGCGGGAGATTCTTCTACGAGCAGTACTTC. It translates to CSVSFVPSGRFFYEQYF. The chain has TRBV29-1 and TRBJ2-7; the match to TRBD2 covers 8 bases. This CDR3 has 17 residues. CDR1 SQVTM and CDR2 ANQGSEA come from the germline V gene. Trimming at V came to 6 bases and at J to 3 bases, leaving 19 bases not matched to a gene.

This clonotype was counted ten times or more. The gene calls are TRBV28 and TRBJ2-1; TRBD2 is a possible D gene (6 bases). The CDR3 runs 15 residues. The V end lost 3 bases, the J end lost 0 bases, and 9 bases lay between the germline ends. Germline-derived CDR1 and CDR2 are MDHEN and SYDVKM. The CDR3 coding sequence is TGTGCCAGCAGTTTTCGGCGGGGCTCCTACAATGAGCAGTTCTTC. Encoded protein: CASSFRRGSYNEQFF.

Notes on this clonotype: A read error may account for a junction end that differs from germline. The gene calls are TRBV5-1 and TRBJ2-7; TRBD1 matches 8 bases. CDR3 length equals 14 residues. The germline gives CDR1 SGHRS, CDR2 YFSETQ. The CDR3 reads CASSLAGGIREQYF. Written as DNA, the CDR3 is TGTGCCAGCAGCTTGGCAGGGGGCATACGAGAGCAGTACTTC. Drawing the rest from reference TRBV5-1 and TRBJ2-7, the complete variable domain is KAGVTQTPRYLIKTRGQQVTLSCSPISGHRSVSWYQQTPGQGLQFLFEYFSETQRNKGNFPGRFSGRQFSNSRSEMNVSTLELGDSALYLCASSLAGGIREQYFGPGTRLTVT.